Reported below is one T cell receptor beta chain. This clone was recorded once. It lacks a known antigen. Base-call qualities are not available, and no considerably larger clone is one nucleotide away. Including the terminal cysteine and phenylalanine, the CDR3 comprises 16 residues. Just CDR3 DNA is preserved here, 48 bases in frame from base 1. Looking up the germline V gene yields CDR1 SGHTA and CDR2 FQGTGA. Trimming takes 3 bases from V and 4 bases from J, and the germline ends sit 16 bases apart. The data stem from a study of shared clonotypes between healthy human individuals (dated by TCRdb to 2018 to 2021). With respect to the entire study: The cohort comprised a couple of women and three men aged 18 to 49 years. Per donor, three plates each were used for CD4 naive and CD4 memory, two for CD8 naive, and one for CD8 memory. To estimate repertoire size and how much clonotypes are shared between individuals, the study performed deep sequencing of blood TCR repertoires from about 5 healthy adults. Per donor, leukapheresis produced somewhere between about 0.8 and 9.5 billion PBMCs. Libraries were prepared and TCR repertoires were sequenced by different laboratories using diverse techniques, in order to increase sequencing depth and limit assay-specific biases.

Broader findings and caveats from the paper: Naive subsets generally had larger estimated clonotype richness than memory subsets. Even with the large sequencing depth, rarefaction of the sorted-subset datasets indicated that sequencing was incomplete. Around 5% of naive CD4, approximately 3.7% of naive CD8, 2.3% of memory CD4, and 0.4% of memory CD8 clonotypes were shared across several donors. Only blood was sampled, and tissue TCR repertoires likely differ from those in blood. The small number of donors limited the genetic and exposure-history diversity represented. Pairwise subsampling indicated that sequencing depth was expected to affect the degree of clonotype sharing among donors. Compared with non-shared clonotypes, the clonotypes found in all four sorted-subset donors had higher generation probabilities.

The donors were healthy, HIV-negative adults with no recently reported acute infections or vaccinations. Only Caucasian adults living in Nashville, Tennessee, USA were represented among the donors. Magnetic negative selection was used to enrich CD4+ T cells, after which naive cells were positively selected on CD45RA and the negative fraction became the memory subset. After blood collection by leukapheresis, PBMCs were isolated using Ficoll-Histopaque density gradient centrifugation and then cryopreserved in the vapor phase of liquid nitrogen. Purity and quantity of every magnetically sorted T cell population were checked by analytical flow cytometry. Genomic DNA was isolated from each sorted fraction and quantified by UV absorbance on a Nanodrop 2000c. Using the deep immunoSEQ assay, TCR CDR3 regions were amplified from genomic DNA by multiplex PCR. Extracted genomic DNA from each cell subset was spread evenly across all wells of several immunoSEQ 96-well plates, with each plate serving as a replicate. For sorted subsets, roughly 200 ng of genomic DNA, equivalent to 25,000 to 35,000 T cell genomes, went into each replicate PCR. The purified libraries were quantified using a Qubit 3.0 fluorometer, sized with a Bioanalyzer 2100, and then quantified again using the KAPA Library Quantification kit. Every immunoSEQ 96-well plate was sequenced on a dedicated single-read 150-cycle Illumina NextSeq 550 flow cell. Per the original workflow: Because the immunoSEQ output held only junctional sequences and lacked quality scores, the filtering could not match the filtering applied to full-length reads. Sequences were annotated with PyIR, a Python wrapper for IgBLAST v1.9, using IMGT germline references to assign V/J genes and CDR3. Reads were filtered out if the reads had weak V/J assignments (E-value above 1e-6), no CDR3, stop codons, out-of-frame junctions, or ambiguous translated residues. V3J clonotypes were defined as sequences sharing an identical inferred V gene, J gene, and CDR3 amino acid sequence. To compute the percentage overlap between repertoires, the number of shared unique clonotypes was divided by the size of the smaller repertoire. Three approaches were used to assess repertoire richness: RTK rarefaction, the Chao1 estimator, and Recon v2.1 estimates of unobserved clonotypes. OLGA was used to compute generation probabilities for all TCRbeta clonotypes that the gDNA method yielded from a few donors. Not all clones reach the TCRdb copy of this immuneACCESS table, which keeps in-frame sequences only. Checked studies attribute under half of the gap to unresolved V genes and leave the rest unexplained. The V and J calls and clone size come from that table; D and trimming were worked out from the DNA. The sample data list 1.4 million or so clones, and 97% to 99% of these were observed just once. Of the sample, roughly 0.35% is held by the ten largest clones.

The receptor was derived from a man aged 30 to 45 in good health. Recombination connected TRBV7-3 to TRBJ1-3, and the D gene may be TRBD1, 6 bases matching. The sample was naive CD4+ T cells sorted from blood. The cell subset or site label for this specimen denotes: CD45RA+ positively selected. The sequenced DNA is TGTGCCAGCAGCTTTATAGGAGGGGGGATCGGAAACACCATATATTTT. It encodes CASSFIGGGIGNTIYF. Where the CDR3 stops, the reference TRBV7-3 and TRBJ1-3 genes take over; the full variable domain is GAGVSQTPSNKVTEKGKYVELRCDPISGHTALYWYRQSLGQGPEFLIYFQGTGAADDSGLPNDRFFAVRPEGSVSTLKIQRTERGDSAVYLCASSFIGGGIGNTIYFGEGSWLTVV.